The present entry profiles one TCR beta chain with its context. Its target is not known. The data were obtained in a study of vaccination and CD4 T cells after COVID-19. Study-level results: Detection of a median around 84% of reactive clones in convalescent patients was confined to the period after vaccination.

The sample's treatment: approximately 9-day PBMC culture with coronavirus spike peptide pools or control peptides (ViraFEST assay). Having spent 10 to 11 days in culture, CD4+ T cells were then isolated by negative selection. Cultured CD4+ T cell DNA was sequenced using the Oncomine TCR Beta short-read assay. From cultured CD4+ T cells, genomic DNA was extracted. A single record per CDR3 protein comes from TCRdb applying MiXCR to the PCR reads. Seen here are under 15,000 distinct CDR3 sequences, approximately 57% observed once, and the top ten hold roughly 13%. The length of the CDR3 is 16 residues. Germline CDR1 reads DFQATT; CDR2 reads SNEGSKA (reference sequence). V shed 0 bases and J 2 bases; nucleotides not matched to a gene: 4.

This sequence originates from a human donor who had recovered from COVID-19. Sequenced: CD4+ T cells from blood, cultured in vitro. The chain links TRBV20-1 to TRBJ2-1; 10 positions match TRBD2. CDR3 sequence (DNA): TGCAGTGCTAGAGATTATGGACTAGCGGCCTACAATGAGCAGTTCTTC. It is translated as CSARDYGLAAYNEQFF.